This TCR delta chain was sequenced for a study of delta chains in infants with herpesvirus infections. The trim removed 0 bases at V and 7 bases at J, leaving 29 bases unmatched. The germline V gene encodes CDR1 TSWWSYY and CDR2 QGS. The length of the CDR3 is 24 residues. This clone counts as large (0.1 to 1%). Gamma-chain- and delta-chain-specific primers converted PBMC RNA into TCR cDNA. TCRdb re-processed the RT-PCR reads via CATT. Altogether under 500 delta-chain clones are present, 7% to 8% being singletons, with the ten largest covering about a sixth. This clonotype was sampled from a human donor who was a Ugandan infant, either HIV-exposed or HIV-unexposed (not recorded which). Sequenced material: peripheral blood, taken at time point 2 of longitudinal follow-up. This chain links TRDV1 with TRDJ1; 13 nucleotides line up with TRDD3. For the CDR3, the DNA is TGTGCTCTTGGGGAACTTGCTAAATACCCTTCCTACCCAATACTGGGGGATACGCAGGGTAAACTCATCTTT. This codes for CALGELAKYPSYPILGDTQGKLIF.